The 19 T cell receptor beta chains below come from one sample, sequenced in a study of T cell responses to AZD1222 COVID-19 vaccine. Some clones are missing from TCRdb's copy, which holds only in-frame ones; the method was immunoSEQ multiplex PCR. The data hold about 150,000 clones, with approximately 92% observed a single time. The sequences come from peripheral blood, collected 28 days after the second AZD1222 dose. Source of these receptors: an adult who received the AZD1222 COVID-19 vaccine.

V is TRBV21-1 and J is TRBJ1-5; the DNA was not compared with TRBD1, the D call given in the table. TRBV21-1 is labeled a pseudogene. The CDR3 consists of 19 residues. Here the CDR3 reads CASSKGFRERQMINQPQHF. CDR3 DNA: TGTGCCAGCAGCAAAGGTTTTAGGGAACGACAGATGATCAATCAGCCCCAGCATTTT.

The rearrangement links TRBV2 to TRBJ1-1, with D unresolved. The CDR3 spans 15 residues. The germline V and J ends were trimmed by 5 bases and 5 bases, with 18 bases remaining between them. CDR1 SNHLY and CDR2 FYNNEI come from the germline V gene. CDR3 nucleotide sequence: TGTGCCAGCAGTCTTGAAAAAATAAGCAGGACTGAAGCTTTCTTT. Protein sequence: CASSLEKISRTEAFF.

V is TRBV2 and J is TRBJ1-2, with no clear D. The CDR3 is 13 residues long. V was pared by 3 bases and J by 2 bases, with 7 bases between. From germline, CDR1 is SNHLY and CDR2 FYNNEI. The CDR3 loop reads CASSDGLNYGYTF. CDR3 sequence (DNA): TGTGCCAGCAGTGATGGACTCAACTATGGCTACACCTTC.

The J gene is TRBJ1-2, the V gene TRBV7-9; D remains ambiguous. Looked up from germline, CDR1 is SEHNR and CDR2 is FQNEAQ (reference sequence). The CDR3 totals 16 residues. Trimming cost V 5 bases and J 0 bases, with 16 bases left between them. The CDR3 DNA follows: TGTGCCAGCAGCGAGAGCAGGAGCTCAGCTAACTATGGCTACACCTTC. It yields the protein CASSESRSSANYGYTF.

CDR3 in DNA: TGTGCCAGCAGTCCTTTGGGCTATGGCTACACCTTC. Translated, it gives CASSPLGYGYTF. The chain carries TRBV6-6 and TRBJ1-2; no firm D call. CDR1 MNHNY and CDR2 SVGAGI come from the germline V gene (reference sequence). The CDR3 runs 12 residues. V dropped 5 bases and J dropped 4 bases, with 8 bases sitting between them.

CDR3 coding DNA: TGTGCCAGCAGACTACAGGTGTCCTACGAGCAGTACTTC. Translation: CASRLQVSYEQYF. The V call is TRBV6-6, the J call TRBJ2-7; a possible D gene is TRBD1 (5 bases). Germline V gene sequence: CDR1 MNHNY, CDR2 SVGAGI (reference sequence). The CDR3 runs 13 residues. Trimming left V 6 bases short and J 1 base short, with 10 bases between.

The gene calls are TRBV2 and TRBJ2-7; D might be TRBD2 (6 bases). The V gene lost 5 bases and the J gene lost 1 base, with 12 bases spanning the gap. The CDR3 spans 14 residues. Per the germline V gene, CDR1 is SNHLY and CDR2 is FYNNEI. CDR3 bases: TGTGCCAGCAGTTGGCGGGACGGATCCTACGAGCAGTACTTC. It is translated as CASSWRDGSYEQYF.

The chain links TRBV18 to TRBJ2-3, with D possibly TRBD2 on 6 matching bases. Germline CDR1 KGHSH, CDR2 LQKENI. Trimming removed 10 bases from V and 0 bases from J, with 14 bases in between. This CDR3 spans 14 amino acids. The CDR3 loop reads CATRSGTSTDTQYF. CDR3 coding DNA: TGTGCCACTCGATCAGGGACTAGCACAGATACGCAGTATTTT.

V and J are TRBV19 and TRBJ1-1; D is perhaps TRBD1 (6 bases). Germline CDR1 and CDR2: LNHDA and SQIVND (reference sequence). Trimming pared 3 bases from V and 4 bases from J, leaving 15 bases between. The CDR3 consists of 15 residues. CDR3 amino acids: CASSIIGGGSTEAFF. Written as DNA, the CDR3 is TGTGCCAGTAGTATCATCGGGGGCGGAAGCACTGAAGCTTTCTTT.

The CDR3 here is CASSSVLAGGGNEQFF. The CDR3 DNA reads TGCGCCAGCAGCTCAGTTCTAGCGGGAGGGGGGAATGAGCAGTTCTTC. The V gene is TRBV5-1, the J gene TRBJ2-1, with TRBD2 matching 12 bases. The CDR3 length is 16 residues. Germline lookup yields CDR1 SGHRS and CDR2 YFSETQ. V lost 3 bases and J lost 7; bases outside the gene matches: 8.

The chain carries TRBV6-2 or TRBV6-3 and TRBJ1-6; D unclear. V was shortened by 0 bases and J by 5 bases, with 23 bases between the two germline ends. The CDR3 extends over 20 amino acids. The V gene's germline CDR1 is MNHEY and CDR2 SVGEGT. CDR3 coding DNA: TGTGCCAGCAGTTACTCGCTTCGGGAGCAGGCTTGGAGTAATAATTCACCCCTCCACTTT. It encodes CASSYSLREQAWSNNSPLHF.

This clone was seen a single time. The rearrangement uses TRBV7-9 and TRBJ1-4; the D is unclear. The CDR3 is 13 residues long. Germline V lookup: CDR1 SEHNR, CDR2 FQNEAQ (reference sequence). The CDR3 here is CAHTGSTNEKLFF. The DNA of the CDR3 is TGTGCTCACACCGGTAGTACTAATGAAAAACTGTTTTTT.

V is TRBV19 and J is TRBJ1-5; no reliable D call. Germline V gene sequence: CDR1 LNHDA, CDR2 SQIVND (reference sequence). The CDR3 is made up of 13 amino acids. Trimming removed 4 bases from V and 7 bases from J, with 11 bases in between. The CDR3 DNA reads as TGTGCCAGTAGTAAGGCTGGCCGGCAGCCCCAGCATTTT. Its protein is CASSKAGRQPQHF.

The V and J genes are TRBV5-6 and TRBJ1-2, with TRBD1 identical over 7 bases. V shed 4 bases and J 3 bases; nucleotides not matched to a gene: 9. CDR1 and CDR2 from the germline V gene are SGHDT and YYEEEE. The CDR3 loop spans 15 amino acids. The DNA for the CDR3 is TGTGCCAGCAGCCTCGCACAGGGGATACACTATGGCTACACCTTC. Translated, it gives CASSLAQGIHYGYTF.

The chain recombines TRBV3-1 (or the pseudogene TRBV3-2) with TRBJ2-1, with D uncertain. CDR3 length: 15 amino acids. V gave up 0 bases and J gave up 8 bases, with 14 bases separating them. Germline values: CDR1 LGHDT, CDR2 YNNKEL (reference sequence). The CDR3 coding sequence is TGTGCCAGCAGCCAAGACCGGAGAAGACCCCATGAGCAGTTCTTC. As protein: CASSQDRRRPHEQFF.

The gene calls are TRBV10-3 and TRBJ2-7; 14 positions agree with TRBD2. The CDR3 totals 17 residues. J lost 5 bases, V lost 6 bases, and 12 bases had no gene match. Germline V gives CDR1 ENHRY, CDR2 SYGVKD. CDR3 coding DNA: TGTGCCATCAGCCCAGGGGGGACTAGCGGGAGTTGGAACGAGCAGTACTTC. This translates into CAISPGGTSGSWNEQYF.

This CDR3 reads CASSFPSGNQETQYF. The CDR3 DNA reads as TGTGCCAGCAGCTTCCCTAGCGGTAATCAAGAGACCCAGTACTTC. This chain uses TRBV5-6 with TRBJ2-5; 7 bases align to TRBD2. Trimming removed 2 bases from V and 2 bases from J; junction bases left unmatched: 6. The CDR3 runs to 15 residues. Per the germline V gene, CDR1 is SGHDT and CDR2 is YYEEEE.

The chain uses TRBV2 and TRBJ1-3; 8 bases align to TRBD1. In germline, CDR1 is SNHLY, CDR2 FYNNEI. This CDR3 contains 14 residues. V was clipped by 7 bases and J by 3 bases; unmatched bases: 5. CDR3 loop: CASTPDRVGNTIYF. The CDR3 nucleotides read TGTGCCAGCACCCCGGACAGGGTTGGAAACACCATATATTTT. The variable domain in full, with the rest retrieved from reference TRBV2 and TRBJ1-3, is EPEVTQTPSHQVTQMGQEVILRCVPISNHLYFYWYRQILGQKVEFLVSFYNNEISEKSEIFDDQFSVERPDGSNFTLKIRSTKLEDSAMYFCASTPDRVGNTIYFGEGSWLTVV.

This rearrangement joins TRBV19 to TRBJ2-7; 8 bases align to TRBD2. The CDR3 runs to 15 residues. Losses at the gene ends were 0 bases for V and 0 bases for J; bases not matched to a gene: 1. The V gene's germline CDR1 is LNHDA and CDR2 SQIVND (reference sequence). DNA for the CDR3: TGTGCCAGTAGTATAGAACTAGCGGTCTCCTACGAGCAGTACTTC. Protein: CASSIELAVSYEQYF.